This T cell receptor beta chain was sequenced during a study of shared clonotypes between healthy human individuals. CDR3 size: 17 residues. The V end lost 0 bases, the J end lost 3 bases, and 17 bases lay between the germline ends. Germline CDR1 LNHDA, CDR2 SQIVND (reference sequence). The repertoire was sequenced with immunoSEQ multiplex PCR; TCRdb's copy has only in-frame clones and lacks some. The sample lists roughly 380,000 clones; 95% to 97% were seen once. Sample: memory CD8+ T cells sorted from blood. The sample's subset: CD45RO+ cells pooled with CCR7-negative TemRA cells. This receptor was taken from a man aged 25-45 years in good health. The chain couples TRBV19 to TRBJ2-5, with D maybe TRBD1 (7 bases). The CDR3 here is CASSIDPPRRGEETQYF. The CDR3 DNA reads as TGTGCCAGTAGTATAGATCCCCCCCGCAGGGGGGAAGAGACCCAGTACTTC.